The present T cell receptor (beta chain) was sequenced within a study of glioma-infiltrating T cells (dated by TCRdb to about 2016). Regarding the complete study: Glioma tissue, non-neoplastic brain tissue and matched peripheral blood mononuclear cells were used as sources from which TCR alpha- and beta-chain repertoires were sequenced. To measure divergence between tissue and blood T-cell populations, each tissue-infiltrating repertoire was compared with the peripheral blood repertoire of the same patient. The paired cohort was made up of three low-grade glioma patients, eight or nine primary glioblastoma patients and three non-glioma patients who contributed non-neoplastic brain tissue. Beyond this particular receptor, the publication reports: Group comparisons were based on small numbers of patients: three non-neoplastic, three low-grade glioma and 7 to 9 glioblastoma patients. Very few CDR3 sequences were found to be shared between tissue and blood, and this scarcity was attributed to high CDR3 diversity and limited sampling. VJ-independent divergence between tissue and blood was found to be below expectation in non-neoplastic patients but above expectation in all gliomas, particularly low-grade gliomas.

CDR1 and CDR2 were assigned from the germline V gene as MNHNS and SASEGT. The CDR3 runs 15 residues from the cysteine to the phenylalanine. The sequence is cut down to CDR3 DNA, 45 bases in frame from base 1. At the junction V is shortened by 2 bases and J by 3 bases, with 10 bases in between. Notes on this clonotype: What this receptor recognizes is not known. A single base separates this from a much larger clone, so it may be a read error.

The iRepertoire nested amplicon-rescue multiplex PCR (arm-PCR) platform was used to amplify TCR alpha and beta CDR3 regions from RNA. For one-step reverse transcription and amplification, roughly 100-450 ng of tissue mRNA or PBMC total RNA was used as input. Following bead purification, Illumina adapters were added through a secondary multiplex PCR, and the libraries were then gel-purified between 200 and 400 bp. The libraries contained internal 6-nucleotide barcodes that were used for demultiplexing. Sequencing of the libraries was done on an Illumina MiSeq using 2x220 or 2x250 nucleotide paired-end reads. The paper's data handling went like this. FLASH 1.2.11 was used to merge paired reads, and BWA-MEM then aligned the reads to the GRCh37 human genome before TRA and TRB reads were extracted. For V and J assignment, an IMGT-derived reference of cassette sequences and CDR3 motifs that included pseudogenes was used. Reads were translated in three frames, and productive CDR3s were defined by a C…FGXG motif without stop codons. Clonotypes were defined as unique combinations of V-J cassette pair and CDR3 amino acid sequence. Reads were filtered by Hamming distance, thresholded by each sample's sequence error rate in mapped regions. In TCRdb, the public reads were trimmed at Q25 with fastp and aligned with MiXCR, with productive beta chains retained. Every CDR3 protein is listed once, alongside the most common genes and DNA of its rows. TCRdb's processing, not the study's, gives the V and J calls here. A total of 150,000 to 200,000 distinct CDR3 sequences appear in this sample, 43% of them only once. Clones ranked in the top ten supply around 5.3% of the sample.

What was sequenced was glioma tissue, nonneoplastic brain tissue, or PBMCs (not recorded which). The chain is made from TRBV6-1 and TRBJ2-2, and possibly TRBD1, on 6 matching bases. The TCR sequence derives from a human donor with low-grade glioma or glioblastoma, undergoing nonglioma brain surgery, or in good health (not recorded which). At the DNA level, the sequence is TGTGCCAGCAGTGAAAAAGGGGGTGACACCGGGGAGCTGTTTTTT. It translates as CASSEKGGDTGELFF.